Listed below are T cell receptor beta chains from one sample, sequenced in a study of PD-L1 blockade in urothelial cancer. Measured with immunoSEQ multiplex PCR; TCRdb has only the in-frame clones, and not every one. This table has about 110,000 clones, approximately 90% appearing once. The input for sequencing was PBMCs, taken around atezolizumab (anti-PD-L1) treatment. The receptors stem from a man in his sixties with urothelial cancer. Both conserved end residues are part of each CDR3. Fields, in order: clone size, V gene, D gene, J gene, CDR3 DNA, CDR3 protein. A D gene is named only where the DNA matches it firmly. Expanded clones are given a class, and other clones once, few, many or no size at all.

.,TRBV30,.,TRBJ2-7,TGTGCCTGCCTTGGGGGAGGTAGCTCCTACGAGCAGTACTTC,CACLGGGSSYEQYF
.,TRBV18,.,TRBJ2-1,TGTGCCAGCTCAGACGACTTTATCCCCTACAATGAGCAGTTCTTC,CASSDDFIPYNEQFF
.,TRBV5-1,.,TRBJ2-3,TGCGCCAGCAGCCTACCCGGGGGCACAGATACGCAGTATTTT,CASSLPGGTDTQYF
.,TRBV7-2,TRBD2,TRBJ2-5,TGTGCCAGCAGCACGACTAGCGGACAAGAGACCCAGTACTTC,CASSTTSGQETQYF
.,TRBV4-2,TRBD2,TRBJ2-3,TGTGCCAGCAGCCAGCTCCGGGGGGGCAGCGACACAGATACGCAGTATTTT,CASSQLRGGSDTDTQYF
.,TRBV28,TRBD1,TRBJ1-2,TGTGCCAGCATCACCGGGACAGGGTATGGCTACACCTTC,CASITGTGYGYTF
.,TRBV30,TRBD1,TRBJ2-5,TGTGCCTGGGACAGGGGGCTCGCGGAGACCCAGTACTTC,CAWDRGLAETQYF
.,TRBV5-8,.,TRBJ1-4,TGTGCCAGCAAGGAGGTGTGGCCCAATGAAAAACTGTTTTTT,CASKEVWPNEKLFF
.,TRBV6-1,.,TRBJ2-1,TGTGCCAGCAGTGTTACTACAGGTACTTACAATGAGCAGTTCTTC,CASSVTTGTYNEQFF
.,TRBV4-2,.,TRBJ2-7,TGTGCCAGCAGCCAAGCACGAGGCGAGCAGTACTTC,CASSQARGEQYF
.,TRBV7-9,TRBD1,TRBJ2-7,TGTGCCAGCAGCTTAGAAGGACAGGGGCCCTACGAGCAGTACTTC,CASSLEGQGPYEQYF
.,TRBV7-8,.,TRBJ2-7,TGTGCCAGCAGCTTAAGAGGGCGGGTGGAATCCTACGAGCAGTACTTC,CASSLRGRVESYEQYF
.,TRBV27,.,TRBJ1-5,TGTGCCAGCAGTCTAGACTATAGCAATCAGCCCCAGCATTTT,CASSLDYSNQPQHF
.,TRBV10-1,.,TRBJ1-4,TGCGCCAGCAGCCGGGCAACTAATGAAAAACTGTTTTTT,CASSRATNEKLFF
.,TRBV19,TRBD2,TRBJ2-4,TGTGCCAGTAGCCGCGGGGGGGCCGGAAACATTCAGTACTTC,CASSRGGAGNIQYF
.,TRBV11-1,TRBD1,TRBJ2-7,TGTGCCAGCAGCTTAGTCGGCAGGGGGCTGTCCTACGAGCAGTACTTC,CASSLVGRGLSYEQYF
.,TRBV2,TRBD2,TRBJ2-3,TGTGCCAGCAGTAGGTCGCGGGAGTCCATGGCAGATACGCAGTATTTT,CASSRSRESMADTQYF
once,TRBV19,TRBD1,TRBJ1-1,TGTGCCAGTAGTATGGGGACAGGGGGTGAAGCTTTCTTT,CASSMGTGGEAFF
.,TRBV7-2,.,TRBJ2-2,TGTGCCAGCAGCTTACGGACAGATAACACCGGGGAGCTGTTTTTT,CASSLRTDNTGELFF
.,TRBV15,.,TRBJ2-1,TGTGCCACCAGCCAGGGGGGAACCACCGGGTACAATGAGCAGTTCTTC,CATSQGGTTGYNEQFF
.,TRBV11-2,TRBD1,TRBJ2-5,TGTGCCAGCAGCTTAAAGATGACAGGGCTAGAGACCCAGTACTTC,CASSLKMTGLETQYF
.,TRBV14,.,TRBJ1-2,TGTGCCAGCAGCCAAGTAAGGGGTGGTGGCTACACCTTC,CASSQVRGGGYTF
.,TRBV30,TRBD1,TRBJ2-2,TGTGCCTGGAGCCCGGGACAGAAGAACACCGGGGAGCTGTTTTTT,CAWSPGQKNTGELFF
.,TRBV7-8,TRBD1,TRBJ1-2,TGTGCCAGCAGCTCAGGGACAGTCTATGGCTACACCTTC,CASSSGTVYGYTF
.,TRBV25-1,.,TRBJ1-3,TGTGCCAGCAGCGCCCGGGGGGGGAGAAACACCATATATTTT,CASSARGGRNTIYF
.,TRBV5-1,.,TRBJ1-1,TGCGCCAGCAGCTTAGCCCAGGGGTTGAACACTGAAGCTTTCTTT,CASSLAQGLNTEAFF
.,TRBV4-3,TRBD2,TRBJ2-5,TGCGCCAGCAGCCAAGATCGGTCGGGGGGTCTGGAGACCCAGTACTTC,CASSQDRSGGLETQYF
.,TRBV7-3,.,TRBJ2-5,TGTGCCAGCAGCTTAAACGGCCCCGGGTTCCAAGAGACCCAGTACTTC,CASSLNGPGFQETQYF
.,TRBV4-1,.,TRBJ1-2,TGCGCCAGCAGCCAAGTTGAGAGAGGGAACTATGGCTACACCTTC,CASSQVERGNYGYTF
few,TRBV27,TRBD1,TRBJ1-6,TGTGCCAAAAACGACAGGGAGAGGTTCCGGGCGTCCCTCCACTTT,CAKNDRERFRASLHF
.,TRBV19,TRBD2,TRBJ2-1,TGTGCCAGTAGTAAAATCATGGGACTAGCGGGAGGGAATGAGCAGTTCTTC,CASSKIMGLAGGNEQFF
.,TRBV18,.,TRBJ1-4,TGTGCCAGCTCACCAATGTCAACAAATGAAAAACTGTTTTTT,CASSPMSTNEKLFF
.,TRBV2,.,TRBJ2-2,TGTGCCAGCAGCGGGGAAGGGAGCGGGGAGCTGTTTTTT,CASSGEGSGELFF
once,TRBV5-5,TRBD2,TRBJ2-7,TGTGCCAGCATCCTCGGCGGGGGGGCCTACGAGCAGTACTTC,CASILGGGAYEQYF
.,TRBV6-1,TRBD1,TRBJ1-5,TGTGCCAGCAGTGAATTACCTGGTGGACAGGGAAGAAAGTATAGCAATCAGCCCCAGCATTTT,CASSELPGGQGRKYSNQPQHF
.,TRBV19,.,TRBJ2-1,TGTGCCAGTAGTACCTCCGGGAGCTACAATGAGCAGTTCTTC,CASSTSGSYNEQFF
.,TRBV7-3,TRBD2,TRBJ2-3,TGTGCCAGCAGCAGGACTAGCGGCGCATTGGATACGCAGTATTTT,CASSRTSGALDTQYF
.,TRBV5-1,TRBD1,TRBJ2-2,TGCGCCACTCGACAGGGTTCGGCGGGCACCGGGGAGCTGTTTTTT,CATRQGSAGTGELFF
.,TRBV6-7,TRBD2,TRBJ2-7,TGTGCCAGCAGTTACTCCGGGCTAGCGGGAGTTTCCCTCTACGAGCAGTACTTC,CASSYSGLAGVSLYEQYF
once,TRBV6-6,.,TRBJ2-7,TGTGCCAGCAGTTACTCGACTAGGGGTACCTACGAGCAGTACTTC,CASSYSTRGTYEQYF
.,TRBV18,.,TRBJ1-3,TGTGCCAGCTCACCCCCCGGGGAATGGAGAAACACCATATATTTT,CASSPPGEWRNTIYF
once,TRBV5-1,.,TRBJ2-6,TGCGCCAGCAGCTTTCAGGGTTCTGGGGCCAACGTCCTGACTTTC,CASSFQGSGANVLTF
few,TRBV19,.,TRBJ1-5,TGTGCCAGTCAACATGATTATAGCAATCAGCCCCAGCATTTT,CASQHDYSNQPQHF
.,TRBV7-2,.,TRBJ2-7,TGTGCCAGCAGCTTAGCTTTTACCCGGGCGGGGTTTAGCTACGAGCAGTACTTC,CASSLAFTRAGFSYEQYF
.,TRBV28,TRBD2,TRBJ2-3,TGTGCCGGAAGGGGGCCTAGCGGGAGAAAGACAGATACGCAGTATTTT,CAGRGPSGRKTDTQYF
.,TRBV7-2,TRBD1,TRBJ2-7,TGTGCCAGCAGCTGGACAGGGTCGCGAAACTACGAGCAGTACTTC,CASSWTGSRNYEQYF
few,TRBV7-2,.,TRBJ2-7,TGTGCCAGCAGAGGCCCAGACGTTCGAGGAGGATCCTACGAGCAGTACTTC,CASRGPDVRGGSYEQYF